Listed here is a single TCR beta chain. Antigen unknown. Controls came from buffy coats of healthy blood donors. In the authors' workflow: Productive clonotypes were detectable down to 2.59 x 10-5 frequency. The assay was immunoSEQ multiplex PCR, and TCRdb's table has in-frame clones only and misses some. V, J and clone size are taken as reported in that table, and D and trimming were inferred from the DNA itself. The table shows 35,000 to 40,000 clones, with 85% occurring only once. These data originate in a study of STAT5B mutations in CD4+ large granular lymphocyte leukemia. Trimming took 0 bases from V and 4 from J; bases not matched to a gene: 3. This CDR3 comprises 16 residues. Germline V gene data show CDR1 as MNHEY and CDR2 as SVGAGI. Study-wide findings and caveats: 8/27 top patient clones versus 2/35 control clones were TRBV06-family.

Specimen: CD4+ T cells from blood buffy coats. The origin of this receptor is a human donor in good health. The rearrangement links TRBV6-5 to TRBJ2-3; TRBD1 agrees at 11 bases. The CDR3 spells CASSYSAGQGADTQYF. CDR3 in DNA: TGTGCCAGCAGTTACTCGGCGGGACAGGGGGCAGATACGCAGTATTTT.